Listed below are T cell receptor beta chains from one sample, sequenced in a study of blood T cell repertoires in COVID-19. Sequencing used immunoSEQ multiplex PCR; TCRdb keeps in-frame clones, though not all of them. Found here are around 160,000 clones, approximately 83% of them singletons; the top ten hold 6.5% to 9.5%. The sample taken for sequencing was peripheral blood. These receptors originate from a woman aged 60-75 years with COVID-19, enrolled during active disease. Both conserved end residues are part of each CDR3.

>TRBV5-7|TRBJ2-3|14
CASSPRSPLDTQYF
>TRBV15|TRBJ1-2|16
CATSRVNEARGDGYTF
>TRBV25-1|TRBJ1-6|14
CASSWDRNDSPLHF
>TRBV19|TRBJ1-2|15
CASRNPGQRSHGYTF
>TRBV7-9|TRBJ2-5|15
CASSPTQGGRETQYF
>TRBV3-1/TRBV3-2|TRBJ1-2|13
CASSQAEGYGYTF
>TRBV30|TRBJ2-5|14
CAWRLAGGVKTQYF
>TRBV27|TRBJ2-1|12
CASGSFYNEQFF
>TRBV27|TRBJ2-7|16
CASSPSLEVLPYEQYF
>TRBV5-1|TRBJ1-3|16
CASSSAGTYSGNTIYF
>TRBV10-3|TRBJ2-7|15
CAISSPGQGAYEQYF
>TRBV5-1|TRBJ2-7|17
CASSLMFGGSGRYEQYF
>TRBV2|TRBJ1-6|15
CASRSLGTGISPLHF
>TRBV23-1|TRBJ2-6|19
CASSQTQQGKPSGANVLTF
>TRBV18|TRBJ2-7|18
CASSPFQPGQGGAYEQYF
>TRBV5-1|TRBJ1-4|14
CASSLGATNEKLFF
>TRBV2|TRBJ2-3|13
CAAPSAGTDTQYF